A selection of T cell receptor beta chains follows, all from one sample in a study of CD4 T cells in relation to SARS-CoV-2 and coronaviruses. Sequencing was performed with immunoSEQ multiplex PCR; in TCRdb, only in-frame clones are kept and a portion is missing. The table lists about 22,000 clones, around three quarters of them singletons, with about a sixth in the top ten. The antigens these receptors bind are not known. Material: CD4+ T cells from PBMCs, cultured in vitro. Receptors were obtained from a human donor in good health. CDR3s include the opening cysteine and the closing phenylalanine or tryptophan. The D gene is left open where the match is weak. Only some rows state a clone size, as once, few, many or a class for expanded clones.

d_gene: -
abundance: -
v_gene: TRBV5-6
j_gene: TRBJ2-7
CDR3aa: CASSLGGEQYF
CDR3nt: TGTGCCAGCAGCTTGGGGGGCGAGCAGTACTTC

d_gene: -
abundance: few
v_gene: TRBV5-5
j_gene: TRBJ2-5
CDR3aa: CASSPVNPETQYF
CDR3nt: TGTGCCAGCAGCCCAGTCAATCCCGAGACCCAGTACTTC

d_gene: -
abundance: -
v_gene: TRBV9
j_gene: TRBJ2-5
CDR3aa: CASSVSGGGGQETQYF
CDR3nt: TGTGCCAGCAGCGTATCAGGCGGGGGCGGCCAAGAGACCCAGTACTTC

d_gene: -
abundance: -
v_gene: TRBV7-9
j_gene: TRBJ1-4
CDR3aa: CASSLVSAAVATNEKLFF
CDR3nt: TGTGCCAGCAGCTTAGTCAGCGCCGCTGTTGCAACTAATGAAAAACTGTTTTTT

d_gene: TRBD2
abundance: -
v_gene: TRBV29-1
j_gene: TRBJ2-2
CDR3aa: CSAGTRGTNTGELFF
CDR3nt: TGCAGCGCTGGGACTAGAGGCACGAACACCGGGGAGCTGTTTTTT

d_gene: -
abundance: -
v_gene: TRBV7-9
j_gene: TRBJ1-2
CDR3aa: CASTYRPRTEDYGYTF
CDR3nt: TGTGCCAGCACCTATCGTCCCCGGACAGAGGACTATGGCTACACCTTC

d_gene: -
abundance: -
v_gene: TRBV9
j_gene: TRBJ1-2
CDR3aa: CASSGDGGYGYTF
CDR3nt: TGTGCCAGCAGCGGAGACGGGGGCTATGGCTACACCTTC

d_gene: -
abundance: -
v_gene: TRBV19
j_gene: TRBJ2-5
CDR3aa: CASSTPFTQETQYF
CDR3nt: TGTGCCAGTAGTACACCATTCACCCAAGAGACCCAGTACTTC

d_gene: TRBD1
abundance: -
v_gene: TRBV7-8
j_gene: TRBJ1-6
CDR3aa: CASSLEDRNSPLHF
CDR3nt: TGTGCCAGCAGCTTAGAGGACAGGAATTCACCCCTCCACTTT

d_gene: -
abundance: -
v_gene: TRBV3-1/TRBV3-2
j_gene: TRBJ2-3
CDR3aa: CASSHFGDTQYF
CDR3nt: TGTGCCAGCAGCCATTTCGGTGATACGCAGTATTTT

d_gene: -
abundance: -
v_gene: TRBV3-1/TRBV3-2
j_gene: TRBJ2-7
CDR3aa: CASSQRPTGTYEQYF
CDR3nt: TGTGCCAGCAGCCAAAGGCCGACAGGAACCTACGAGCAGTACTTC

d_gene: -
abundance: -
v_gene: TRBV6-2/TRBV6-3
j_gene: TRBJ1-1
CDR3aa: CASSYEGLNTEAFF
CDR3nt: TGTGCCAGCAGTTACGAGGGGTTGAACACTGAAGCTTTCTTT

d_gene: TRBD1
abundance: once
v_gene: TRBV9
j_gene: TRBJ2-1
CDR3aa: CASSPGTVRFSEQFF
CDR3nt: TGTGCCAGCAGCCCCGGGACAGTTAGATTCAGTGAGCAGTTCTTC

d_gene: TRBD1
abundance: -
v_gene: TRBV7-2
j_gene: TRBJ1-6
CDR3aa: CASSVTGSNSPLHF
CDR3nt: TGTGCCAGCAGCGTGACAGGGAGTAATTCACCCCTCCACTTT

d_gene: -
abundance: -
v_gene: TRBV19
j_gene: TRBJ1-5
CDR3aa: CASSRPGGNQPQHF
CDR3nt: TGTGCCAGTAGCCGGCCGGGAGGCAATCAGCCCCAGCATTTT

d_gene: -
abundance: -
v_gene: TRBV18
j_gene: TRBJ1-3
CDR3aa: CASSPGAPGNTIYF
CDR3nt: TGTGCCAGCTCCCCAGGGGCCCCTGGAAACACCATATATTTT

d_gene: TRBD1
abundance: -
v_gene: TRBV29-1
j_gene: TRBJ2-7
CDR3aa: CSVVRTQTGEQYF
CDR3nt: TGCAGCGTTGTAAGGACTCAGACAGGGGAGCAGTACTTC

d_gene: -
abundance: -
v_gene: TRBV7-8
j_gene: TRBJ1-2
CDR3aa: CASSLGVGGHYGYTF
CDR3nt: TGTGCCAGCAGCTTAGGGGTCGGGGGTCACTATGGCTACACCTTC

d_gene: -
abundance: -
v_gene: TRBV6-5
j_gene: TRBJ1-5
CDR3aa: CASHFGGNQPQHF
CDR3nt: TGTGCCAGCCACTTCGGGGGCAATCAGCCCCAGCATTTT

d_gene: -
abundance: -
v_gene: TRBV29-1
j_gene: TRBJ1-1
CDR3aa: CSGSKEGWRAFF
CDR3nt: TGCAGCGGGAGTAAGGAGGGTTGGAGAGCTTTCTTT

d_gene: -
abundance: -
v_gene: TRBV6-6
j_gene: TRBJ1-3
CDR3aa: CASRLETGASGNTIYF
CDR3nt: TGTGCCAGCAGACTTGAAACAGGAGCCTCTGGAAACACCATATATTTT

d_gene: -
abundance: -
v_gene: TRBV18
j_gene: TRBJ2-2
CDR3aa: CASSPQGSDTGELFF
CDR3nt: TGTGCCAGCTCACCCCAGGGTAGTGACACCGGGGAGCTGTTTTTT

d_gene: TRBD2
abundance: -
v_gene: TRBV12-3/TRBV12-4
j_gene: TRBJ2-2
CDR3aa: CATSRLADGELFF
CDR3nt: TGTGCCACCTCCCGGCTAGCGGACGGGGAGCTGTTTTTT

d_gene: TRBD2
abundance: -
v_gene: TRBV29-1
j_gene: TRBJ2-2
CDR3aa: CSASGTSGGNTGELFF
CDR3nt: TGCAGCGCCTCCGGGACTAGCGGGGGGAACACCGGGGAGCTGTTTTTT

d_gene: -
abundance: few
v_gene: TRBV7-9
j_gene: TRBJ2-5
CDR3aa: CASSFDFAGIETQYF
CDR3nt: TGTGCCAGCAGCTTCGACTTCGCGGGGATCGAGACCCAGTACTTC

d_gene: TRBD1
abundance: medium-sized
v_gene: TRBV6-6
j_gene: TRBJ2-7
CDR3aa: CASSPTQGAPGEQYF
CDR3nt: TGTGCCAGCAGTCCAACCCAGGGGGCGCCGGGCGAGCAGTACTTC

d_gene: -
abundance: few
v_gene: TRBV11-2
j_gene: TRBJ1-2
CDR3aa: CASSPQVDYGYTF
CDR3nt: TGTGCCAGCAGCCCCCAGGTTGACTATGGCTACACCTTC

d_gene: -
abundance: -
v_gene: TRBV28
j_gene: TRBJ1-2
CDR3aa: CASSLAHRGYTF
CDR3nt: TGTGCCAGCAGTTTAGCTCATAGGGGCTACACCTTC

d_gene: -
abundance: -
v_gene: TRBV5-1
j_gene: TRBJ2-1
CDR3aa: CASSLAGALYNEQFF
CDR3nt: TGCGCCAGCAGCTTGGCGGGGGCCCTCTACAATGAGCAGTTCTTC

d_gene: -
abundance: -
v_gene: TRBV30
j_gene: TRBJ1-2
CDR3aa: CAWSVETAGRANYGYTF
CDR3nt: TGTGCCTGGAGTGTAGAGACCGCAGGGCGGGCTAACTATGGCTACACCTTC

d_gene: TRBD2
abundance: -
v_gene: TRBV2
j_gene: TRBJ2-5
CDR3aa: CASSELAGGPGTQYF
CDR3nt: TGTGCCAGCAGTGAACTAGCGGGAGGGCCCGGGACCCAGTACTTC

d_gene: TRBD1
abundance: -
v_gene: TRBV10-3
j_gene: TRBJ2-1
CDR3aa: CAISERDRGNYNEQFF
CDR3nt: TGTGCCATCAGTGAGCGGGACAGGGGAAACTACAATGAGCAGTTCTTC

d_gene: TRBD2
abundance: -
v_gene: TRBV10-3
j_gene: TRBJ2-5
CDR3aa: CAISEPGLAGGETQYF
CDR3nt: TGTGCCATCAGTGAGCCGGGACTAGCGGGAGGGGAGACCCAGTACTTC

d_gene: -
abundance: once
v_gene: TRBV5-8
j_gene: TRBJ2-3
CDR3aa: CASSKQSTDTQYF
CDR3nt: TGTGCCAGCAGCAAGCAGAGCACAGATACGCAGTATTTT

d_gene: TRBD2
abundance: -
v_gene: TRBV28
j_gene: TRBJ2-2
CDR3aa: CASSSSGRAAGELFF
CDR3nt: TGTGCCAGCAGTTCTAGCGGGAGGGCCGCCGGGGAGCTGTTTTTT

d_gene: -
abundance: -
v_gene: TRBV29-1
j_gene: TRBJ2-1
CDR3aa: CSIGGAPNEQFF
CDR3nt: TGCAGCATTGGCGGGGCCCCGAATGAGCAGTTCTTC

d_gene: -
abundance: -
v_gene: TRBV21-1
j_gene: TRBJ1-4
CDR3aa: CASSKDSRVTNEKLFF
CDR3nt: TGTGCCAGCAGCAAGGACTCCCGAGTAACTAATGAAAAACTGTTTTTT

d_gene: -
abundance: -
v_gene: TRBV6-1
j_gene: TRBJ2-1
CDR3aa: CASSEGPFPGEQFF
CDR3nt: TGTGCCAGCAGTGAAGGGCCCTTCCCGGGTGAGCAGTTCTTC

d_gene: TRBD2
abundance: -
v_gene: TRBV4-3
j_gene: TRBJ2-7
CDR3aa: CASSQGLAPTYEQYF
CDR3nt: TGCGCCAGCAGCCAAGGACTAGCGCCTACCTACGAGCAGTACTTC

d_gene: -
abundance: few
v_gene: TRBV2
j_gene: TRBJ1-2
CDR3aa: CAHKGEGLSYGYTF
CDR3nt: TGTGCCCACAAAGGGGAGGGCCTGAGCTATGGCTACACCTTC

d_gene: -
abundance: few
v_gene: TRBV14
j_gene: TRBJ1-6
CDR3aa: CASSDNRQYNSPLHF
CDR3nt: TGTGCCAGCAGTGACAACCGACAGTATAATTCACCCCTCCACTTT

d_gene: -
abundance: -
v_gene: TRBV10-3
j_gene: TRBJ2-1
CDR3aa: CAISEFLANEQFF
CDR3nt: TGTGCCATCAGTGAGTTTCTAGCGAATGAGCAGTTCTTC

d_gene: -
abundance: -
v_gene: TRBV5-6
j_gene: TRBJ1-1
CDR3aa: CASSLGRGGTEAFF
CDR3nt: TGTGCCAGCAGCTTGGGAAGGGGTGGGACTGAAGCTTTCTTT

d_gene: -
abundance: -
v_gene: TRBV7-9
j_gene: TRBJ1-6
CDR3aa: CASSWGAALNSPLHF
CDR3nt: TGTGCCAGCAGTTGGGGGGCGGCCCTTAATTCACCCCTCCACTTT

d_gene: TRBD2
abundance: -
v_gene: TRBV12-5
j_gene: TRBJ2-5
CDR3aa: CASGQGLAGGEETQYF
CDR3nt: TGTGCTAGTGGTCAGGGACTAGCGGGAGGGGAAGAGACCCAGTACTTC

d_gene: TRBD2
abundance: -
v_gene: TRBV7-8
j_gene: TRBJ2-3
CDR3aa: CASPPRAGVTDTQYF
CDR3nt: TGTGCCAGCCCCCCCCGGGCGGGGGTCACAGATACGCAGTATTTT

d_gene: TRBD1
abundance: -
v_gene: TRBV5-1
j_gene: TRBJ1-3
CDR3aa: CASSLQGAGNTIYF
CDR3nt: TGCGCCAGCAGCTTACAGGGGGCTGGAAACACCATATATTTT

d_gene: -
abundance: -
v_gene: TRBV4-1
j_gene: TRBJ1-1
CDR3aa: CASSLTLMNTEAFF
CDR3nt: TGCGCCAGCAGCCTAACACTCATGAACACTGAAGCTTTCTTT

d_gene: -
abundance: -
v_gene: TRBV5-6
j_gene: TRBJ2-1
CDR3aa: CASSLAALANEQFF
CDR3nt: TGTGCCAGCAGCTTGGCAGCTCTCGCCAATGAGCAGTTCTTC

d_gene: TRBD1
abundance: -
v_gene: TRBV7-8
j_gene: TRBJ2-7
CDR3aa: CASSLDRAHEQYF
CDR3nt: TGTGCCAGCAGCTTGGACAGGGCCCACGAGCAGTACTTC

d_gene: -
abundance: once
v_gene: TRBV30
j_gene: TRBJ2-5
CDR3aa: CAWSVFRETQYF
CDR3nt: TGTGCCTGGAGTGTGTTTAGGGAGACCCAGTACTTC